These 3 T cell receptor beta chains originate from one sample sequenced in a study of T cells in Graves' hyperthyroidism and ophthalmopathy. Authors of the study amplified TCR beta CDR3 regions from RNA transcripts. A set of HTBI primers served as the primers for a first-round RT-PCR of the TCR CDR3. Via MiXCR, TCRdb re-called the multiplex PCR reads, giving one row per CDR3 protein. The table includes hundreds of thousands of distinct CDR3 sequences, about 14% detected once. Sample: blood. The receptor source for this set is a woman aged 30 to 39 with Graves' hyperthyroidism that later progressed to Graves' ophthalmopathy.

This clonotype showed up just a few times. Given a much more abundant clone one base away, this may be a read error. The chain combines TRBV5-6 with TRBJ2-7; D may correspond to TRBD1 or TRBD2 (6 bases each). CDR1 and CDR2 (germline): SGHDT, YYEEEE. The CDR3 contains 14 residues. V dropped 1 base and J dropped 3 bases, with 11 bases sitting between them. CDR3 coding DNA: TGTGCCAGCAGCTTGTTGGGGGGCAGCTACGAGCAGTACTTC. Translation gives CASSLLGGSYEQYF.

This clonotype was recorded many times. The chain is built from TRBV5-1 and TRBJ1-6; D not certain. Trimming stripped 5 bases from V and 7 bases from J, with 16 bases between. The CDR3 runs 15 residues. CDR1 and CDR2 from the germline V gene are SGHRS and YFSETQ. The CDR3 is CASRGGEGWNSPLHF. DNA for the CDR3: TGCGCCAGCAGAGGTGGTGAGGGTTGGAATTCACCCCTCCACTTT.

This clonotype came up many times. The chain links TRBV5-1 to TRBJ2-1, with D unclear. The length of the CDR3 is 16 residues. Germline lookup yields CDR1 SGHRS and CDR2 YFSETQ. V was clipped by 0 bases and J by 4 bases, with 14 bases between them. The CDR3 DNA is TGCGCCAGCAGCTTGGATTCAAGGGCTGGGTACAATGAGCAGTTCTTC. Protein sequence: CASSLDSRAGYNEQFF.